The T cell receptor (beta chain) described here comes from a study of beta chain features in type 1 diabetes. At the level of the study: Similarity in age, gender and cell yields was seen between patients and healthy donors. Study results and limitations: Reads derived from cDNA could over-represent cells showing high TCR expression. Shortening that was moderate but significant affected the TCRB CDR3s of Type 1 diabetes patients in all four CD4+ subsets.

The CDR3 consists of 11 residues. Trimming removed 3 bases at V and 3 bases at J, with 3 bases between. Of the isolated RNA, all was reverse transcribed, and so the sequenced material was expressed TCRB transcripts. Average reads for naive, central memory and regulatory T cell samples were about 3.57 million. The data were produced by immunoSEQ multiplex PCR, yet TCRdb's version contains in-frame clones alone and is incomplete. The repertoire holds around 140,000 clones, with around 8.8% as singletons. Note on this clone: The antigen remains undetermined.

Cells sorted by CD45RO/CCR7/CD25/CD127/CD95/CD27 comprised CD4+ naive, central memory, regulatory and stem cell-like memory cells. The material sequenced was central memory CD4+ T cells from blood. The rearrangement joins TRBV23-1 to TRBJ2-7; D not certain. TRBV23-1 is assigned to the ORF class and has an uncertain function. The TCR was taken from a man younger than 45 with type 1 diabetes. The CDR3 sequence is CASSQSYEQYF. The CDR3 bases are TGCGCCAGCAGTCAGAGCTACGAGCAGTACTTC.